One and the same sample provided the 18 T cell receptor beta chains below, sequenced in a study of blood T cell repertoires in COVID-19. Method: immunoSEQ multiplex PCR; TCRdb's copy keeps in-frame clones and lacks some. The sample yields approximately 300,000 clones, about nine tenths seen once. The sample consisted of peripheral blood. Every receptor here comes from a woman aged 45-59 years who had recovered from COVID-19.

This chain links TRBV15 with TRBJ2-1, with D hard to call. Trimming left V 3 bases short and J 4 bases short, with 16 bases between. The germline CDR1 and CDR2 sequences are LNHNV and YYDKDF (reference sequence). CDR3 length: 16 residues. In nucleotides, the CDR3 is TGTGCCACCAGCAGGGGTGACACCGTCCCGTACAATGAGCAGTTCTTC. Translation gives CATSRGDTVPYNEQFF.

This clone has a single count. The V call is TRBV11-3, the J call TRBJ2-1; TRBD2 matches 8 bases. CDR3 length: 14 amino acids. The trim removed 5 bases at V and 4 bases at J, leaving 4 bases unmatched. Germline CDR1 and CDR2: SGHNT and YENEEA. The CDR3, as DNA: TGTGCCAGCAGCCCGCGGGGGGCTTACAATGAGCAGTTCTTC. Amino acid sequence: CASSPRGAYNEQFF.

The chain has TRBV27 and TRBJ2-2, with a possible D match to TRBD1 (6 bases). CDR1 and CDR2 (germline): MNHEY, SMNVEV (reference sequence). V dropped 4 bases and J dropped 2 bases, with 14 bases sitting between them. The CDR3 spans 16 residues. CDR3 sequence: CASSSNRVRNTGELFF. The CDR3 DNA reads TGTGCCAGCAGTTCAAACAGGGTCCGTAACACCGGGGAGCTGTTTTTT.

The rearrangement uses TRBV11-3 and TRBJ2-1, with TRBD2 as a possible D gene (7 bases). The CDR3 totals 13 residues. V gave up 5 bases and J gave up 10 bases, with 15 bases separating them. Germline-derived CDR1 and CDR2 are SGHNT and YENEEA. Here the CDR3 DNA reads TGTGCCAGCAGCCCGTCGGGGGGCAGGGAGCAGTTCTTC. Translation gives CASSPSGGREQFF.

The rearrangement links TRBV5-1 to TRBJ1-1; D uncertain. The CDR3 has 14 amino acids. Germline V lookup: CDR1 SGHRS, CDR2 YFSETQ. Between the trimmed V and J ends, which lost 2 bases and 4 bases, there was a span of 12 bases. This chain's CDR3 is CASSFKSGSTEAFF. The CDR3 DNA is TGCGCCAGCAGCTTCAAGTCGGGGAGCACTGAAGCTTTCTTT.

The V call is TRBV3-1 (or the pseudogene TRBV3-2), the J call TRBJ2-7; perhaps TRBD2 as D (6 bases). CDR1 and CDR2 from the germline V gene are LGHDT and YNNKEL (reference sequence). This CDR3 is built from 16 residues. Trimming left V 7 bases short and J 0 bases short, with 19 bases between. The CDR3 reads CASNECLGGVSYEQYF. Here the CDR3 DNA reads TGTGCCAGCAACGAATGTCTCGGCGGGGTCTCCTACGAGCAGTACTTC.

V is TRBV9 and J is TRBJ2-7; no firm D call. With 3 bases removed from V and 5 bases from J, the gap between germline ends came to 6 bases. This CDR3 spans 11 amino acids. The V gene's germline CDR1 is SGDLS and CDR2 YYNGEE. CDR3 sequence: CASSDNNEQYF. CDR3 bases: TGTGCCAGCAGCGACAACAACGAGCAGTACTTC.

This chain joins TRBV5-1 and TRBJ2-7; D perhaps matches TRBD1 (6 bases). The CDR3 is 13 amino acids. CDR1 SGHRS and CDR2 YFSETQ come from the germline V gene. V gave up 4 bases and J gave up 4 bases, with 12 bases separating them. The CDR3 protein is CASSRGSGYEQYF. The CDR3 bases are TGCGCCAGCAGCAGGGGGTCGGGGTACGAGCAGTACTTC.

The chain combines TRBV30 with TRBJ2-7, with D perhaps matching TRBD1 (6 bases). The germline V and J ends were trimmed by 2 bases and 2 bases, with 10 bases remaining between them. The CDR3 consists of 13 residues. The germline CDR1 and CDR2 sequences are GTSNPN and SVGIG (reference sequence). The CDR3 region has the DNA TGTGCCTGGAGTTTTACAGGGACCTACGAGCAGTACTTC. This gives the protein CAWSFTGTYEQYF.

This chain uses TRBV5-1 with TRBJ2-1; 7 bases line up with TRBD1. This CDR3 has 15 amino acids. CDR1 SGHRS and CDR2 YFSETQ come from the germline V gene. V was pared by 2 bases and J by 5 bases, with 7 bases of the junction left unmatched. The CDR3 coding sequence is TGCGCCAGCAGCTTAATGGGACAGCCAGACAATGAGCAGTTCTTC. Residues: CASSLMGQPDNEQFF.

The chain is built from TRBV29-1 and TRBJ2-3; TRBD2 aligns across 7 bases. The J segment lost 6 bases and the V segment lost 7 bases, leaving 4 bases of the junction unmatched. Germline values: CDR1 SQVTM, CDR2 ANQGSEA. The CDR3 is made up of 11 amino acids. This CDR3 is CSGREVDTQYF. The CDR3 DNA reads as TGCAGCGGCCGGGAGGTCGATACGCAGTATTTT.

This clone has only one observation. The chain combines TRBV28 with TRBJ2-1; weak D call: TRBD2 (6 bases). Germline V gives CDR1 MDHEN, CDR2 SYDVKM. The V gene lost 5 bases and the J gene lost 5 bases, with 19 bases spanning the gap. This CDR3 is 16 amino acids long. The chain's CDR3 is CASSPGTSGPHNEQFF. Here the CDR3 DNA reads TGTGCCAGCAGTCCCGGTACGAGCGGGCCACACAATGAGCAGTTCTTC.

V gene TRBV11-2 combines with J gene TRBJ1-2, with 8 bases fitting TRBD1. CDR3 size: 15 residues. Trimming cost V 4 bases and J 3 bases; bases outside gene matches: 7. CDR1 SGHAT and CDR2 FQNNGV come from the germline V gene. In DNA form, the CDR3 reads TGTGCCAGCAGCTCAGACAGGGGTCACCACTATGGCTACACCTTC. As protein: CASSSDRGHHYGYTF.

The rearrangement links TRBV27 to TRBJ2-5, with 12 bases aligning to TRBD2. Germline V gene data show CDR1 as MNHEY and CDR2 as SMNVEV (reference sequence). CDR3 length equals 14 residues. V shed 5 bases and J 4 bases; nucleotides not matched to a gene: 2. In DNA, the CDR3 is TGTGCCAGCAGTAAACTAGCGGGAGGAGAGACCCAGTACTTC. It yields the protein CASSKLAGGETQYF.

The genes are TRBV5-8 and TRBJ2-5; TRBD2 is a possible D gene (6 bases). The CDR3 consists of 15 residues. V lost 2 bases to trimming and J lost 5 bases, with 16 bases between them. Germline-derived CDR1 and CDR2 are SGHTS and YDEGEE. The CDR3, as DNA: TGTGCCAGCAGCTTTTTCTCGCGGGGTCGGGAGACCCAGTACTTC. Its protein product is CASSFFSRGRETQYF.

This chain joins TRBV9 and TRBJ2-7, with D unresolved. Germline V CDR1 and CDR2: SGDLS, YYNGEE. V was clipped by 4 bases and J by 0 bases, with 11 bases between them. CDR3 length: 14 residues. The CDR3 protein is CASSPLSTSYEQYF. CDR3 nucleotides: TGTGCCAGCAGCCCCTTGTCTACCTCCTACGAGCAGTACTTC.

V usage is TRBV5-4 and J usage is TRBJ2-7; D is perhaps TRBD2 (5 bases). Between the trimmed V and J ends, which lost 0 bases and 6 bases, there was a span of 10 bases. This CDR3 has 13 amino acids. CDR1 is SGHNT and CDR2 is YYREEE in the germline V gene (reference sequence). As DNA, the CDR3 is TGTGCCAGCAGCTTGGTTGCTAGCCGCGAGCAGTACTTC. Protein: CASSLVASREQYF.

This rearrangement joins TRBV6-1 to TRBJ1-2; no clear D. Germline V gene data show CDR1 as MNHNS and CDR2 as SASEGT. Trimming stripped 0 bases from V and 4 bases from J, with 12 bases between. The CDR3 loop spans 15 amino acids. CDR3 coding DNA: TGTGCCAGCAGTGAAGCGCTTGGAGCCCCCTATGGCTACACCTTC. It encodes CASSEALGAPYGYTF.